Listed below are T cell receptor beta chains from one sample, sequenced in a study of blood T cell repertoires in COVID-19. Only in-frame clones appear in the TCRdb table, and some are missing; sequencing was by immunoSEQ multiplex PCR. This table holds roughly 100,000 clones, roughly 85% found once. The material sequenced was peripheral blood. Receptor source: a man aged 50 to 60 with active COVID-19. The CDR3 runs from the conserved cysteine through the conserved F or W. D genes are given only for firm matches. For some rows the clone size is stated as once, few or many, or as a class when expanded; others skip it.

CDR3nt: TGTGCCAGCAGCTTAGGGAGTCAGGGCAACGTCCTGACTTTC
CDR3aa: CASSLGSQGNVLTF
d_gene: .
v_gene: TRBV11-2
abundance: .
j_gene: TRBJ2-6

CDR3nt: TGTGCAAGTCGCCTATCCGATAGCACCGGGGAGCTGTTTTTT
CDR3aa: CASRLSDSTGELFF
d_gene: .
v_gene: TRBV12-2
abundance: .
j_gene: TRBJ2-2

CDR3nt: TGTGCCAGCTCACCCGAGTCCATCTATTCCGCTGGAAACACCATATATTTT
CDR3aa: CASSPESIYSAGNTIYF
d_gene: .
v_gene: TRBV18
abundance: .
j_gene: TRBJ1-3

CDR3nt: TGCGCCAGCAGCGCAGATAGGGCGGGCACTGAAGCTTTCTTT
CDR3aa: CASSADRAGTEAFF
d_gene: .
v_gene: TRBV5-1
abundance: .
j_gene: TRBJ1-1

CDR3nt: TGTGCCTGGGGGGGCAGGGGGCCCAAAAACATTCAGTACTTC
CDR3aa: CAWGGRGPKNIQYF
d_gene: TRBD1
v_gene: TRBV30
abundance: .
j_gene: TRBJ2-4

CDR3nt: TGTGCCAGCAGCGGCATCCAAGAGACCCAGTACTTC
CDR3aa: CASSGIQETQYF
d_gene: .
v_gene: TRBV5-4
abundance: .
j_gene: TRBJ2-5

CDR3nt: TGTGCCAGCAGTTACCGGACTAGCGGGGGCCAAGAGACCCAGTACTTC
CDR3aa: CASSYRTSGGQETQYF
d_gene: TRBD2
v_gene: TRBV6-6
abundance: .
j_gene: TRBJ2-5

CDR3nt: TGTGCCAGCTCACCCTCCCGGACAGAGCCCCAGCATTTT
CDR3aa: CASSPSRTEPQHF
d_gene: .
v_gene: TRBV18
abundance: .
j_gene: TRBJ1-5

CDR3nt: TGTGCCAGTAGTACGGAAAGCGGGGCTGAAGCTTTCTTT
CDR3aa: CASSTESGAEAFF
d_gene: .
v_gene: TRBV19
abundance: .
j_gene: TRBJ1-1

CDR3nt: TGTGCCAGCAGTTACTCCCCGGCAACTAATGAAAAACTGTTTTTT
CDR3aa: CASSYSPATNEKLFF
d_gene: .
v_gene: TRBV6-5
abundance: .
j_gene: TRBJ1-4

CDR3nt: TGTGCCAGCAACGATTTGACTCTAGCGGGGGGAGCCAAAAACATTCAGTACTTC
CDR3aa: CASNDLTLAGGAKNIQYF
d_gene: TRBD2
v_gene: TRBV3-1/TRBV3-2
abundance: .
j_gene: TRBJ2-4

CDR3nt: TGTGCCACCAGTGATATCGGGAACACCGGGGAGCTGTTTTTT
CDR3aa: CATSDIGNTGELFF
d_gene: .
v_gene: TRBV24-1
abundance: .
j_gene: TRBJ2-2

CDR3nt: TGTGCCATCAGTGGAGAGGGGGACGGCAATCAGCCCCAGCATTTT
CDR3aa: CAISGEGDGNQPQHF
d_gene: .
v_gene: TRBV10-3
abundance: .
j_gene: TRBJ1-5

CDR3nt: TGTGCCAGCAGTGAAGAGCGGGGGGGCGCAGATACGCAGTATTTT
CDR3aa: CASSEERGGADTQYF
d_gene: TRBD2
v_gene: TRBV2
abundance: .
j_gene: TRBJ2-3

CDR3nt: TGTGCTAGTGGTTTGGTACGAAGCGAAACGTACGAGCAGTACTTC
CDR3aa: CASGLVRSETYEQYF
d_gene: .
v_gene: TRBV12-5
abundance: .
j_gene: TRBJ2-7

CDR3nt: TGTGCCAGCAGCTTGTTCCAGCGGGGGGGCAGATCCTACAATGAGCAGTTCTTC
CDR3aa: CASSLFQRGGRSYNEQFF
d_gene: TRBD2
v_gene: TRBV5-8
abundance: .
j_gene: TRBJ2-1

CDR3nt: TGTGCCAGCAGCCAAGAGGGGGGGGATTGCACGAACACTGAAGCTTTCTTT
CDR3aa: CASSQEGGDCTNTEAFF
d_gene: .
v_gene: TRBV3-1/TRBV3-2
abundance: once
j_gene: TRBJ1-1

CDR3nt: TGTGCCACCACACCGGGACAGGGCGCTGAAAAACTGTTTTTT
CDR3aa: CATTPGQGAEKLFF
d_gene: TRBD1
v_gene: TRBV7-9
abundance: .
j_gene: TRBJ1-4

CDR3nt: TGTGCCAGCATAATTCCGGGGGGCACCGGGGAGCTGTTTTTT
CDR3aa: CASIIPGGTGELFF
d_gene: TRBD2
v_gene: TRBV6-5
abundance: .
j_gene: TRBJ2-2

CDR3nt: TGTGCCAGCAGTTACTCGGGGGGATCGGAAGATACGCAGTATTTT
CDR3aa: CASSYSGGSEDTQYF
d_gene: .
v_gene: TRBV6-5
abundance: .
j_gene: TRBJ2-3

CDR3nt: TGTGCCAGCAGTGTTGGGCAGACAGGGGTAATGCTCTTT
CDR3aa: CASSVGQTGVMLF
d_gene: TRBD1
v_gene: TRBV2
abundance: .
j_gene: TRBJ1-1

CDR3nt: TGCAGCGTTGGGCGGGCGGGGGAGCAGTTCTTC
CDR3aa: CSVGRAGEQFF
d_gene: .
v_gene: TRBV29-1
abundance: .
j_gene: TRBJ2-1

CDR3nt: TGTGCCAGCAGCTCAGGAAGGGGGGAGCAGTACTTC
CDR3aa: CASSSGRGEQYF
d_gene: .
v_gene: TRBV6-5
abundance: .
j_gene: TRBJ2-7

CDR3nt: TGTGCCAGCAGTTTAACGCCTGACTCACGCTCTGAAGCTTTCTTT
CDR3aa: CASSLTPDSRSEAFF
d_gene: .
v_gene: TRBV27
abundance: .
j_gene: TRBJ1-1

CDR3nt: TGTGCCAGCTCACCAGGGGCAGGGGGGAATGGCGGCTACACCTTC
CDR3aa: CASSPGAGGNGGYTF
d_gene: TRBD1
v_gene: TRBV18
abundance: .
j_gene: TRBJ1-2

CDR3nt: TGTGCCAGCAGCTCAAATAGCGGGGGACGCACAGATACGCAGTATTTT
CDR3aa: CASSSNSGGRTDTQYF
d_gene: TRBD2
v_gene: TRBV7-3
abundance: .
j_gene: TRBJ2-3

CDR3nt: TGTGCCAGCAGCTTAGAAGGCAGGCAGGCCAATGAGCAGTTCTTC
CDR3aa: CASSLEGRQANEQFF
d_gene: .
v_gene: TRBV11-2
abundance: .
j_gene: TRBJ2-1

CDR3nt: TGCGCCAGCAGCCCAGGGACAGGGGGCCGTAATGGCTACACCTTC
CDR3aa: CASSPGTGGRNGYTF
d_gene: TRBD1
v_gene: TRBV4-1
abundance: few
j_gene: TRBJ1-2

CDR3nt: TGTGCCAGCAGCGTAGGGTCTAGCGGGGGACAAGAGACCCAGTACTTC
CDR3aa: CASSVGSSGGQETQYF
d_gene: TRBD2
v_gene: TRBV9
abundance: .
j_gene: TRBJ2-5

CDR3nt: TGTGCCACCTCAAACAGGGGGCCAGAGACCCAGTACTTC
CDR3aa: CATSNRGPETQYF
d_gene: TRBD1
v_gene: TRBV19
abundance: .
j_gene: TRBJ2-5

CDR3nt: TGTGCCAGCAGCCAAGACGGACTAAGCGGGGCGAAGACCCAGTACTTC
CDR3aa: CASSQDGLSGAKTQYF
d_gene: TRBD2
v_gene: TRBV4-2
abundance: .
j_gene: TRBJ2-5

CDR3nt: TGTGCCAGCAGCCTAACCCTGACAGGGGGAGGCTACACCTTC
CDR3aa: CASSLTLTGGGYTF
d_gene: TRBD1
v_gene: TRBV14
abundance: .
j_gene: TRBJ1-2

CDR3nt: TGTGCCAGTAGTTTCAAACTAGCGGGGGGTTTGGGGACCCAGTACTTC
CDR3aa: CASSFKLAGGLGTQYF
d_gene: TRBD2
v_gene: TRBV19
abundance: .
j_gene: TRBJ2-5

CDR3nt: TGTGCCACCAGCACCCTTAGGGGACAGGGGTCGGATCAGCCCCAGCATTTT
CDR3aa: CATSTLRGQGSDQPQHF
d_gene: TRBD1
v_gene: TRBV15
abundance: .
j_gene: TRBJ1-5

CDR3nt: TGTGCCAGCGTGACCGGGACAGGTGTTAACTATGGCTACACCTTC
CDR3aa: CASVTGTGVNYGYTF
d_gene: TRBD1
v_gene: TRBV19
abundance: .
j_gene: TRBJ1-2

CDR3nt: TGTGCCAGCAGCCCCCTGGGGGGGGAACAAGAGACCCAGTACTTC
CDR3aa: CASSPLGGEQETQYF
d_gene: TRBD2
v_gene: TRBV7-2
abundance: .
j_gene: TRBJ2-5

CDR3nt: TGTGCCAGCACCTCGGCGGGCAGGATACACTACGAGCAGTACTTC
CDR3aa: CASTSAGRIHYEQYF
d_gene: .
v_gene: TRBV7-2
abundance: once
j_gene: TRBJ2-7

CDR3nt: TGTGCCAGCAGCCTTCGAGACTACGAGCAGTACTTC
CDR3aa: CASSLRDYEQYF
d_gene: .
v_gene: TRBV7-9
abundance: .
j_gene: TRBJ2-7

CDR3nt: TGTGCCAGCAGCTTGGAACCGGGAAACTATGGCTACACCTTC
CDR3aa: CASSLEPGNYGYTF
d_gene: .
v_gene: TRBV5-5
abundance: .
j_gene: TRBJ1-2

CDR3nt: TGTGCCAGCAGCCCCGACAGGGATGAGCAGTTCTTC
CDR3aa: CASSPDRDEQFF
d_gene: TRBD1
v_gene: TRBV12-3/TRBV12-4
abundance: .
j_gene: TRBJ2-1

CDR3nt: TGTGCCAGCAGCAATGGACAGGGGAAATCACCCCTCCACTTT
CDR3aa: CASSNGQGKSPLHF
d_gene: TRBD1
v_gene: TRBV5-5
abundance: once
j_gene: TRBJ1-6

CDR3nt: TGTGCCAGCAGCCCGCCGGCGGGGGGGAACACTGAAGCTTTCTTT
CDR3aa: CASSPPAGGNTEAFF
d_gene: .
v_gene: TRBV5-6
abundance: once
j_gene: TRBJ1-1